This entry concerns a single T cell receptor (beta chain). Its antigen target is currently unknown. Per-base qualities were not stored, and no clone one base away is much larger. TCRbeta CDR3 regions were amplified from genomic DNA by means of the immunoSEQ Assay, a bias-controlled multiplex PCR. The study's processing was this. Nucleated cell counts per sample were estimated from amplification of reference gene primers within the assay. To quantify the absolute abundance of each unique TCRbeta CDR3 rearrangement, sequence reads were collapsed and filtered. For each sample, productive Simpson clonality was calculated as the square root of Simpson's diversity index across productive rearrangements. TCRdb limited this immuneACCESS table to in-frame rearrangements with V and J called. A share of clones is missing; checked studies link under half to unresolved V genes, and the rest is unexplained. The DNA gave D and trimming, while V, J and clone size come from that table. The sample records about 190,000 clones, roughly four fifths of which are singletons. The top ten hold 5% to 6.5% of the sample.

V was cut back by 0 bases and J by 5 bases, leaving a gap of 10 bases between them. Reading the germline V gene (reference sequence) gives CDR1 LNHNV and CDR2 YYDKDF. The CDR3 spans 14 residues, from the cysteine through the phenylalanine. The retained sequence is limited to the CDR3, 42 bases, with the frame set at the first base. The data belong to a study of blood T cell repertoires in COVID-19 (dated by TCRdb to between 2020 and 2021). With respect to the entire study: Samples covering the acute and convalescent phases of COVID-19 were provided by collaborators in the United States, Italy and Spain. The material from the prospective study consisted of cDNA or gDNA derived from T cells, B-cell-depleted T cells, or PBMCs. Deeply sampled blood TCRbeta repertoires from subjects exposed to, actively infected with, or recovered from COVID-19 were included in the dataset. The repertoires were released in a freely available public database intended as a resource for research on the immune response to SARS-CoV-2. Samples came from the ongoing ImmuneRACE study (first 160 participants) plus 1,254 subjects from 6 global collaborators. Sample metadata almost always included a de-identified subject ID, COVID-19 status, age in years and sex. Where available, HLA class I and class II types were taken from metadata supplied by the sample provider and were not determined by assay-based typing. What the work shows at the level of the full study, not this receptor alone: Clinical and demographic metadata were provided uncurated, with the amount varying by source and participant.

Collaborating institutions collected whole blood in K2EDTA tubes following their own protocols. Collaborator samples were shipped for TCRbeta analysis as frozen whole blood, isolated PBMCs, or DNA extracted from either sample type. The chain couples TRBV15 to TRBJ1-2; D gene: possibly TRBD1, on 5 matching bases. The sequence was collected from a woman aged 70 to 79 with active or convalescent COVID-19. The source material was peripheral blood. The nucleotide sequence reads as follows: TGTGCCACCAGCAGAGATTCGGACACGTATGGCTACACCTTC. This gives the protein CATSRDSDTYGYTF. When the CDR3 is completed using the reference TRBV15 and TRBJ1-2 genes on either side, the full variable domain is DAMVIQNPRYQVTQFGKPVTLSCSQTLNHNVMYWYQQKSSQAPKLLFHYYDKDFNNEADTPDNFQSRRPNTSFCFLDIRSPGLGDTAMYLCATSRDSDTYGYTFGSGTRLTVV.